Shown below are 30 T cell receptor beta chains from a single sample sequenced in a study of T cells in Graves' hyperthyroidism and ophthalmopathy. RNA transcripts were the template for amplifying TCR beta CDR3 regions. Carried out on the TCR CDR3, a first-round RT-PCR used the HTBI primer set. One entry per CDR3 protein results from TCRdb running MiXCR on the multiplex PCR reads. The table shows some 600,000 distinct CDR3 sequences, with about 15% occurring only once. Sequenced: blood. The source of these receptors is a woman younger than 45 with Graves' hyperthyroidism that later progressed to Graves' ophthalmopathy.

At least ten counts were recorded for this clonotype. Here the CDR3 DNA reads TGTGCCAGCAGTTACCCGGGACTAGCGGGAGAAGAGACCCAGTACTTC. Amino acid sequence: CASSYPGLAGEETQYF. The chain is built from TRBV3-1 and TRBJ2-5, with TRBD2 matching over 14 bases. CDR3 length equals 16 residues. Germline lookup yields CDR1 LGHDT and CDR2 YNNKEL (reference sequence). J was trimmed by 3 bases and V by 6 bases; bases with no gene match: 6.

In its sample, this clonotype was seen a few times. With a much larger clone just one base away, this may be a read error. The chain joins TRBV28 to TRBJ1-5, with 10 bases that match TRBD1. This CDR3 is built from 17 residues. From germline, CDR1 is MDHEN and CDR2 SYDVKM. This chain's CDR3 is CVSTRGRQGALNQPQHF. The CDR3 DNA is TGTGTCAGCACCCGTGGGCGACAGGGGGCCCTCAATCAGCCCCAGCATTTT.

This clonotype was recorded at least ten times. This sequence joins TRBV18 and TRBJ2-5; D uncertain. Trimming took off 2 bases at V and 3 bases at J, with 7 bases between the two ends. Germline loops: CDR1 KGHSH, CDR2 LQKENI. This CDR3 is built from 13 residues. In DNA form, the CDR3 reads TGTGCCAGCTCACCATTGACGGAAGAGACCCAGTACTTC. Translating it yields CASSPLTEETQYF.

In its sample, this clonotype was seen many times. This chain uses TRBV28 with TRBJ2-7, with TRBD1 identical over 7 bases. V shed 6 bases, J shed 0 bases, and the junction held 11 bases outside the gene matches. Germline CDR1 and CDR2: MDHEN and SYDVKM. This CDR3 region has 16 residues. This chain's CDR3 is CASRSGTASFSYEQYF. The CDR3 coding sequence is TGTGCCAGCAGGTCCGGGACAGCCTCTTTCTCCTACGAGCAGTACTTC.

V and J are TRBV6-2 or TRBV6-3 and TRBJ2-7, with D possibly TRBD1 on 5 matching bases. Germline assignment: CDR1 MNHEY and CDR2 SVGEGT. The ends were cut back, 2 bases at V and 0 bases at J, with 20 bases in the middle. CDR3 length: 18 residues. In DNA, the CDR3 is TGTGCCAGCAGTTACGAGATACAGGCCCGGCGATACTCCTACGAGCAGTACTTC. The encoded protein is CASSYEIQARRYSYEQYF.

This chain uses TRBV20-1 with TRBJ1-3, with D possibly matching TRBD1 (5 bases). Germline CDR1 reads DFQATT; CDR2 reads SNEGSKA (reference sequence). The V and J ends lost 0 bases and 0 bases respectively, with 9 bases between them. This CDR3 comprises 15 residues. The CDR3 here is CSARDGASSGNTIYF. DNA for the CDR3: TGCAGTGCTAGAGATGGGGCCAGCTCTGGAAACACCATATATTTT.

This clonotype was counted many times. This chain links TRBV27 with TRBJ2-5, with D possibly matching TRBD2 (6 bases). The CDR3 consists of 14 residues. The ends were cut back, 3 bases at V and 1 base at J, with 9 bases in the middle. CDR1 MNHEY and CDR2 SMNVEV come from the germline V gene (reference sequence). The CDR3 sequence: CASSFGGAQETQYF. CDR3 bases: TGTGCCAGCAGTTTCGGCGGGGCCCAAGAGACCCAGTACTTC.

This chain links TRBV6-1 with TRBJ2-7, with 13 positions matching TRBD2. V trimming: 6 bases; J trimming: 0 bases; junction bases outside the gene matches: 2. The CDR3 has 15 residues. CDR1 and CDR2 (germline): MNHNS, SASEGT. CDR3 in DNA: TGTGCCAGCAGAACTAGCGGGGGGGGCTCCTACGAGCAGTACTTC. This codes for CASRTSGGGSYEQYF.

This clonotype was counted ten times or more. The chain has TRBV12-3 or TRBV12-4 and TRBJ2-1; no firm D call. V was cut by 2 bases and J by 5 bases, with 16 bases left in between. The CDR3 extends over 16 amino acids. The CDR3 loop is CASSLREWYGNNEQFF. The CDR3, as DNA: TGTGCCAGCAGTTTAAGGGAATGGTACGGAAACAATGAGCAGTTCTTC.

In this sample, this clonotype turned up many times. This chain connects TRBV29-1 to TRBJ2-7; 12 nucleotides agree with TRBD2. The germline V gene encodes CDR1 SQVTM and CDR2 ANQGSEA. V gave up 6 bases and J gave up 4 bases; unmatched junction bases: 4. This CDR3 comprises 13 residues. The CDR3 sequence: CSVGLAGGYEQYF. The CDR3, as DNA: TGCAGCGTGGGACTAGCGGGCGGATACGAGCAGTACTTC.

The J gene is TRBJ1-2, the V gene TRBV7-3, with D tentatively TRBD1 (6 bases). CDR1 SGHTA and CDR2 FQGTGA come from the germline V gene. V lost 1 base, J lost 2 bases, and 14 bases lay in between. The CDR3 is 16 residues long. The CDR3 DNA reads as TGTGCCAGCAGCTTAAATCAGGGGAGGTTGAACTATGGCTACACCTTC. It is translated as CASSLNQGRLNYGYTF.

This sequence joins TRBV30 and TRBJ1-1; D is unclear. This CDR3 spans 12 amino acids. V was trimmed by 2 bases and J by 0 bases, leaving 4 bases between them. The germline V gene encodes CDR1 GTSNPN and CDR2 SVGIG (reference sequence). The CDR3 DNA is TGTGCCTGGAGTAGCATGAACACTGAAGCTTTCTTT. Its protein is CAWSSMNTEAFF. Full variable domain (rest looked up from reference TRBV30 and TRBJ1-1): SQTIHQWPATLVQPVGSPLSLECTVEGTSNPNLYWYRQAAGRGLQLLFYSVGIGQISSEVPQNLSASRPQDRQFILSSKKLLLSDSGFYLCAWSSMNTEAFFGQGTRLTVV.

The sample holds many counts of this clonotype. The genes are TRBV12-5 and TRBJ1-5; D not resolved. Germline CDR1 LGHNT, CDR2 FRNRAP. The CDR3 runs 11 residues. V lost 6 bases to trimming and J lost 6 bases, with 6 bases between them. The DNA of the CDR3 is TGTGCTAGTGGGGGTTTTCAGCCCCAGCATTTT. It is translated as CASGGFQPQHF.

This clonotype was observed at least ten times. The chain has TRBV20-1 and TRBJ2-7; 12 nucleotides align to TRBD1. The CDR3 contains 14 residues. V was pared by 3 bases and J by 4 bases, with 4 bases of the junction left unmatched. In germline, CDR1 is DFQATT, CDR2 SNEGSKA (reference sequence). The CDR3 nucleotides are TGCAGTGCTAGGGGGACAGGGGGCGCATACGAGCAGTACTTC. The encoded protein is CSARGTGGAYEQYF.

This clonotype was seen repeatedly, ten times or more. The genes are TRBV11-3 and TRBJ2-5; the D gene is possibly TRBD2 (6 bases). V was clipped by 3 bases and J by 7 bases, with 18 bases between them. The germline V gene has CDR1 SGHNT and CDR2 YENEEA. The CDR3 runs to 15 residues. The CDR3, as DNA: TGTGCCAGCAGCTTTTCCGGGGACCGGAGGGGGACCCAGTACTTC. Its protein product is CASSFSGDRRGTQYF.

The genes are TRBV5-5 and TRBJ1-3; a weak D match, TRBD1 (6 bases). Germline CDR1 and CDR2: SGHKS and YYEKEE (reference sequence). V lost 6 bases to trimming and J lost 4 bases, with 11 bases between them. This CDR3 region has 13 residues. The CDR3: CASTQGSGNTIYF. In nucleotides, the CDR3 is TGTGCCAGCACCCAGGGGTCAGGAAACACCATATATTTT.

The chain recombines TRBV6-2 or TRBV6-3 with TRBJ1-5; 7 bases are a match to TRBD1. J lost 0 bases, V lost 6 bases, and 5 bases had no gene match. This CDR3 contains 15 residues. The germline V gene has CDR1 MNHEY and CDR2 SVGEGT. The chain's CDR3 is CASSRTGYSNQPQHF. CDR3 DNA sequence: TGTGCCAGCAGCCGGACAGGTTATAGCAATCAGCCCCAGCATTTT.

This chain uses TRBV5-8 with TRBJ1-1; D is possibly TRBD1 (6 bases). The CDR3 consists of 16 residues. Germline assignment: CDR1 SGHTS and CDR2 YDEGEE. Deletions cut 5 bases from V and 1 base from J, with 18 bases between. In DNA form, the CDR3 reads TGTGCCAGCAGTCGGGGGCCCGGAGTAGGGAACACTGAAGCTTTCTTT. This encodes CASSRGPGVGNTEAFF.

This clonotype has ten or more counts. In nucleotides, the CDR3 is TGCAGTGCTATGCGACAGGGGAACACCGGGGAGCTGTTTTTT. It is translated as CSAMRQGNTGELFF. The J gene is TRBJ2-2, the V gene TRBV20-1; TRBD1 aligns across 7 bases. This CDR3 contains 14 residues. Germline lookup yields CDR1 DFQATT and CDR2 SNEGSKA (reference sequence). V gave up 4 bases and J gave up 1 base; unmatched junction bases: 3.

This clonotype was found many times. The chain carries TRBV10-3 and TRBJ1-1; no definite D call. The CDR3 length is 13 residues. V dropped 2 bases and J dropped 1 base, with 5 bases sitting between them. CDR1 is ENHRY, CDR2 SYGVKD, per germline. DNA for the CDR3: TGTGCCATCAGTGAGAAAAGGAACACTGAAGCTTTCTTT. It codes for CAISEKRNTEAFF.

The rearrangement uses TRBV15 and TRBJ2-1; 9 positions agree with TRBD2. This CDR3 has 15 amino acids. V trimming: 0 bases; J trimming: 8 bases; junction bases outside the gene matches: 5. From germline, CDR1 is LNHNV and CDR2 YYDKDF (reference sequence). The CDR3 nucleotides are TGTGCCACCAGCAGAGATCGGCGGGGGGGGGATGAGCAGTTCTTC. It encodes CATSRDRRGGDEQFF.

This clonotype came up many times. The chain joins TRBV4-2 to TRBJ1-3, with D unclear. The CDR3 covers 15 residues. The V and J ends lost 3 bases and 2 bases respectively, with 11 bases between them. Germline V gives CDR1 LGHNA, CDR2 YNFKEQ. CDR3: CASSQPPNAGNTIYF. The CDR3 coding sequence is TGTGCCAGCAGCCAGCCACCAAATGCTGGAAACACCATATATTTT.

The table lists this clonotype with many counts. The rearrangement links TRBV6-2 or TRBV6-3 to TRBJ1-1; D ambiguous. This CDR3 contains 18 residues. V lost 2 bases and J 0 bases, leaving 19 bases between the germline ends. Looked up from germline, CDR1 is MNHEY and CDR2 is SVGEGT. CDR3 residues: CASSYGVWQEPMNTEAFF. The CDR3 coding sequence is TGTGCCAGCAGTTACGGGGTTTGGCAGGAACCCATGAACACTGAAGCTTTCTTT.

At least ten counts were recorded for this clonotype. CDR3: CASSQISGVYYNEQFF. The CDR3 nucleotides read TGTGCCAGCAGTCAGATCAGCGGGGTTTACTACAATGAGCAGTTCTTC. The J gene is TRBJ2-1, the V gene TRBV6-1, with 7 nucleotides matching TRBD2. The germline V gene has CDR1 MNHNS and CDR2 SASEGT. The CDR3 runs to 16 residues. The V and J ends lost 5 bases and 3 bases, in that order; junction bases with no gene match: 10.

The sample holds a few counts of this clonotype. CDR3 loop: CASSSSQGRQETQYF. DNA for the CDR3: TGTGCCAGCAGCTCTAGTCAGGGGCGTCAAGAGACCCAGTACTTC. The chain recombines TRBV11-3 with TRBJ2-5; D might be TRBD1 (6 bases). The CDR3 is made up of 15 amino acids. Germline V gene lookup returns CDR1 SGHNT and CDR2 YENEEA. V was pared by 4 bases and J by 2 bases, with 14 bases between.

This clonotype occurred many times. This chain connects TRBV12-3 or TRBV12-4 to TRBJ2-7; D is uncertain. V lost 5 bases and J lost 4, with 15 bases in between. There are 14 residues in the CDR3. The CDR3 sequence is CASSASGGPYEQYF. CDR3 in DNA: TGTGCCAGCAGTGCTTCGGGCGGACCGTACGAGCAGTACTTC.

This clonotype came up many times. The chain is built from TRBV12-3 or TRBV12-4 and TRBJ1-4; D perhaps matches TRBD1 (5 bases). Trimming took 4 bases from V and 6 from J, leaving 9 bases between them. CDR3 size: 13 residues. The CDR3 nucleotides read TGTGCCAGCAGTTCCTGGGGGGATGAAAAACTGTTTTTT. The encoded protein is CASSSWGDEKLFF.

The rearrangement joins TRBV20-1 to TRBJ1-5, with a possible D match to TRBD1 (5 bases). CDR3 length equals 15 residues. Trimming stripped 1 base from V and 0 bases from J, with 10 bases between. Germline CDR1 DFQATT, CDR2 SNEGSKA (reference sequence). The CDR3 coding sequence is TGCAGTGCTAGAGGGGGGGGGAATAGCAATCAGCCCCAGCATTTT. It encodes CSARGGGNSNQPQHF.

This clonotype was detected ten times or more. The chain has TRBV27 and TRBJ2-1, with TRBD1 as a possible D gene (7 bases). With 2 bases removed from V and 6 bases from J, the gap between germline ends came to 8 bases. The CDR3 contains 13 residues. Germline lookup yields CDR1 MNHEY and CDR2 SMNVEV (reference sequence). The CDR3 nucleotides are TGTGCCAGCAGTTTACAGGGGGGCAATGAGCAGTTCTTC. Protein sequence: CASSLQGGNEQFF.

At least ten counts were recorded for this clonotype. The gene calls are TRBV7-2 and TRBJ1-5; 8 bases line up with TRBD1. Germline CDR1 reads SGHTA; CDR2 reads FQGNSA. Trimming removed 3 bases from V and 6 bases from J; junction bases left unmatched: 7. The CDR3 consists of 15 residues. The DNA for the CDR3 is TGTGCCAGCAGCTTGTCAGGGGGCGAAGGTCAGCCCCAGCATTTT. Residues: CASSLSGGEGQPQHF.